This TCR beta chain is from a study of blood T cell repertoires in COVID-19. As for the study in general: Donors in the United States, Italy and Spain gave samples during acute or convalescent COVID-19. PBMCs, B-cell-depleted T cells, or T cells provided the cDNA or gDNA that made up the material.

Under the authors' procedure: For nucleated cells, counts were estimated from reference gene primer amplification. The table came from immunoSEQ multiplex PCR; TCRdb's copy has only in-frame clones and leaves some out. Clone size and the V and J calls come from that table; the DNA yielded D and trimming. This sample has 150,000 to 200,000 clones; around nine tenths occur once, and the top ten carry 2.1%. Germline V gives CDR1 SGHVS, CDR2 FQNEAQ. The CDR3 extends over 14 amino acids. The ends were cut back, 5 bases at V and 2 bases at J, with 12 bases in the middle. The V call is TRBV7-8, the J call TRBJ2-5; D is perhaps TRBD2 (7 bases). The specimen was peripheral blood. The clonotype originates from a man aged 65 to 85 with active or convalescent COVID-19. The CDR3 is CASSVKGGQETQYF. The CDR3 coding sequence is TGTGCCAGCAGCGTAAAGGGGGGGCAAGAGACCCAGTACTTC.